Below are 8 T cell receptor beta chains sequenced from a single sample in a study of shared T cell receptors in the human thymus. Here immunoSEQ multiplex PCR was the method, and the copy in TCRdb shows in-frame clones only, minus some. The sample consists of 500,000 to 750,000 clones, 85% to 90% of them appearing once. This sample was shared with a second study, whose subject was human thymus T cells.

The specimen was thymocytes. These receptor sequences come from a boy younger than two with a congenital heart defect.

V usage is TRBV27 and J usage is TRBJ2-7, with D possibly TRBD2 on 5 matching bases. Germline lookup yields CDR1 MNHEY and CDR2 SMNVEV (reference sequence). This CDR3 region has 14 residues. V lost 6 bases to trimming and J lost 5 bases, with 17 bases between them. The CDR3: CASSEYSTEDEQYF. The CDR3 bases are TGTGCCAGCAGCGAGTACAGCACGGAGGACGAGCAGTACTTC.

The chain recombines TRBV19 with TRBJ2-7; 8 bases align to TRBD2. The length of the CDR3 is 14 residues. The germline V gene encodes CDR1 LNHDA and CDR2 SQIVND (reference sequence). The ends lost 2 bases at V and 5 bases at J; junction bases unmatched: 5. The CDR3 is CASSIIGRGDEQYF. DNA of the CDR3: TGTGCCAGTAGTATAATTGGGCGGGGGGACGAGCAGTACTTC.

This clone was counted once. V usage is TRBV13 and J usage is TRBJ2-1, with TRBD1 matching 8 bases. From germline, CDR1 is PRHDT and CDR2 FYEKMQ (reference sequence). Trimming took 6 bases from V and 2 from J; bases not matched to a gene: 6. The CDR3 covers 15 residues. CDR3 nucleotides: TGTGCCAGCAGACAGGACAGGGCAACCTACAATGAGCAGTTCTTC. Translated, it gives CASRQDRATYNEQFF. The variable domain in full, with the rest retrieved from reference TRBV13 and TRBJ2-1, is AAGVIQSPRHLIKEKRETATLKCYPIPRHDTVYWYQQGPGQDPQFLISFYEKMQSDKGSIPDRFSAQQFSDYHSELNMSSLELGDSALYFCASRQDRATYNEQFFGPGTRLTVL.

This chain joins TRBV27 and TRBJ2-7, with D perhaps TRBD1 (5 bases). Germline V CDR1 and CDR2: MNHEY, SMNVEV (reference sequence). The CDR3 has 15 residues. The V and J ends lost 8 bases and 3 bases respectively, with 20 bases between them. The CDR3 loop is CASRPRVALYYEQYF. The CDR3 DNA reads TGTGCCAGCCGCCCCAGGGTTGCCCTATACTACGAGCAGTACTTC.

This clone was seen only once. This chain uses TRBV5-1 with TRBJ2-3, with D hard to call. The germline V and J ends were trimmed by 6 bases and 6 bases, with 8 bases remaining between them. The CDR3 is made up of 11 amino acids. Germline CDR1 is SGHRS and CDR2 is YFSETQ. The CDR3 sequence is CASTARDTQYF. The CDR3 DNA sequence: TGCGCCAGCACCGCCCGGGATACGCAGTATTTT.

The chain recombines TRBV25-1 with TRBJ2-3; D perhaps matches TRBD1 (7 bases). CDR1 and CDR2 from the germline V gene are MGHDK and SYGVNS. The CDR3 length is 14 residues. V lost 1 base and J 9 bases, leaving 14 bases between the germline ends. The CDR3: CASSESRGDATQYF. The CDR3, as DNA: TGTGCCAGCAGTGAATCCAGGGGGGACGCCACGCAGTATTTT.

V is TRBV11-2 and J is TRBJ1-2, with D maybe TRBD1 (5 bases). V was clipped by 0 bases and J by 4 bases, with 15 bases between them. Germline CDR1 is SGHAT and CDR2 is FQNNGV. This CDR3 is 16 amino acids long. As DNA, the CDR3 is TGTGCCAGCAGCTTAGAGGGGAGGGGCAGGGCCTATGGCTACACCTTC. Encoded protein: CASSLEGRGRAYGYTF.

The CDR3 sequence: CASSLEGGRAYNEQFF. The CDR3 nucleotides read TGTGCCAGCAGCTTAGAGGGCGGGAGAGCCTACAATGAGCAGTTCTTC. This chain connects TRBV7-6 to TRBJ2-1, with 7 bases matching TRBD2. V lost 1 base to trimming and J lost 2 bases; unmatched junction nucleotides: 5. Looked up from germline, CDR1 is SGHVS and CDR2 is FNYEAQ. The CDR3 has 16 residues.